This T cell receptor (beta chain) was recorded in a study of PD-1 blockade in classical Hodgkin lymphoma. About the study: Each patient was given nivolumab 3 mg/kg through a vein every 2 weeks.

This table comes from immunoSEQ multiplex PCR, and its TCRdb copy is limited to in-frame clones, with some not included. The repertoire holds 40,000 to 45,000 clones, with 60% to 80% as singletons. Study conclusions and caveats: Any patient who commenced nivolumab under 1 year after ASCT was excluded. TCR diversity at baseline was reported to be reduced in newly diagnosed patients relative to healthy donors. Prior to therapy, complete responders displayed diversity much like that of newly diagnosed patients.

Germline CDR1 is ENHRY and CDR2 is SYGVKD. The CDR3 covers 13 residues. Between the trimmed V and J ends, which lost 6 bases and 2 bases, there was a span of 11 bases. This clone came up once. Its antigen is undetermined. The time point denotes: cycle 4 day 1 (C4D1), after more than five weeks of nivolumab. Relapse after autologous stem cell transplantation occurred in every patient, and brentuximab vedotin exposure varied. Sequencing was performed on peripheral blood mononuclear cells (PBMCs), taken before the fourth cycle of nivolumab. The V and J genes are TRBV10-3 and TRBJ2-7; D is tentatively TRBD1 or TRBD2 (5 bases each). The source is a human donor with classical Hodgkin lymphoma. This CDR3 is CAISPGTPYEQYF. In DNA, the CDR3 is TGTGCCATCAGCCCCGGGACGCCCTACGAGCAGTACTTC.